This passage covers 6 T cell receptor beta chains from one sample sequenced in a study of graft-versus-host responses after intestinal transplantation. Using immunoSEQ multiplex PCR, the repertoire was profiled, and TCRdb retains in-frame clones only, with some absent. The sample shows about 94,000 clones, roughly 90% of them seen only once. No cognate antigen is known for these TCRs. The specimen comprised unstimulated CD8+ T cells sorted from spleen or lymph node cells, sampled before intestinal transplant. Receptors were obtained from a human donor who received an intestinal transplant.

V gene TRBV5-6 combines with J gene TRBJ2-7, with D possibly being TRBD1 (6 bases). Trimming removed 4 bases from V and 8 bases from J, with 10 bases in between. The germline gives CDR1 SGHDT, CDR2 YYEEEE. This CDR3 has 11 amino acids. The CDR3 loop is CASSRTVKQYF. In DNA, the CDR3 is TGTGCCAGCAGCCGGACAGTTAAGCAGTACTTC.

This rearrangement joins TRBV15 to TRBJ1-2, with D tentatively TRBD1 (5 bases). Trimming took off 3 bases at V and 4 bases at J, with 15 bases between the two ends. The germline gives CDR1 LNHNV, CDR2 YYDKDF (reference sequence). This CDR3 is 15 amino acids long. The CDR3 spells CATSRTDGTIYGYTF. In nucleotides, the CDR3 is TGTGCCACCAGCAGGACAGACGGGACTATCTATGGCTACACCTTC.

The V call is TRBV19, the J call TRBJ2-2, with 8 bases aligning to TRBD1. J was trimmed by 8 bases and V by 6 bases; bases with no gene match: 11. This CDR3 contains 15 residues. The germline V gene has CDR1 LNHDA and CDR2 SQIVND (reference sequence). This CDR3 is CASSNPTGVVGELFF. The CDR3 DNA follows: TGTGCCAGTAGCAATCCGACAGGGGTTGTTGGGGAGCTGTTTTTT. The whole variable domain, filled in from reference TRBV19 and TRBJ2-2, reads DGGITQSPKYLFRKEGQNVTLSCEQNLNHDAMYWYRQDPGQGLRLIYYSQIVNDFQKGDIAEGYSVSREKKESFPLTVTSAQKNPTAFYLCASSNPTGVVGELFFGEGSRLTVL.

The chain employs TRBV7-3 and TRBJ2-7; TRBD1 might be the D (6 bases). Deletions cut 5 bases from V and 6 bases from J, with 14 bases between. This CDR3 is built from 13 residues. Germline values: CDR1 SGHTA, CDR2 FQGTGA. DNA of the CDR3: TGTGCCAGCAGCCCTACAGGGATGGGCGAGCAGTACTTC. Translated, it gives CASSPTGMGEQYF.

This chain links TRBV4-1 with TRBJ2-1; a possible D gene is TRBD2 (6 bases). CDR1 and CDR2 (germline): MGHRA, YSYEKL. The ends were cut back, 0 bases at V and 15 bases at J, with 21 bases in the middle. The length of the CDR3 is 15 residues. The CDR3 DNA is TGCGCCAGCAGCCAAGATAGTGGTCGGGAGCCCGTCAGGTTCTTC. Encoded protein: CASSQDSGREPVRFF.

The DNA for the CDR3 is TGTGCCACCAGCAGAGGGGAGGGCCTTATCTACAATGAGCAGTTCTTC. Protein sequence: CATSRGEGLIYNEQFF. This sequence joins TRBV15 and TRBJ2-1, with 7 bases matching TRBD2. J lost 3 bases, V lost 1 base, and 6 bases had no gene match. The germline gives CDR1 LNHNV, CDR2 YYDKDF (reference sequence). This CDR3 comprises 16 residues.